The present entry profiles one T cell receptor (beta chain) with its context. As handled by the study authors: Estimates of nucleated cell counts were drawn from the amplification of reference gene primers. This table comes from immunoSEQ multiplex PCR, and its TCRdb copy is limited to in-frame clones, with some not included. That table is the source of V, J and clone size, and D and trimming were worked out from the DNA. The sample shows 150,000 to 200,000 clones, approximately 90% of them seen only once. Germline values: CDR1 SGDLS, CDR2 YYNGEE. CDR3 length: 12 amino acids. V was cut by 4 bases and J by 7 bases, with 10 bases left in between. The data derive from a study of blood T cell repertoires in COVID-19. Study in general: Samples came from the United States, Italy and Spain, spanning acute and convalescent COVID-19. Sources were T cells, B-cell-depleted T cells, or PBMCs; the material itself was cDNA or gDNA.

Sequencing was carried out using peripheral blood. The TCR comes from a woman of 80 years or more in a cohort sampled during active or convalescent COVID-19. This rearrangement joins TRBV9 to TRBJ2-3; the D gene is possibly TRBD1 (5 bases). The CDR3 sequence: CASSIPGNTQYF. CDR3 bases: TGTGCCAGCAGCATCCCAGGGAATACGCAGTATTTT.